This T cell receptor (beta chain) was found in a study of blood T cell repertoires in COVID-19. Across the whole study: Sample material is recorded as cDNA or gDNA derived from T cells, B-cell-depleted T cells, or PBMCs.

Data came from immunoSEQ multiplex PCR; TCRdb stores just in-frame clones and leaves some out. The sample contains 200,000 to 250,000 clones, 82% of which appear only once. CDR3 length: 14 amino acids. V is TRBV21-1 and J is TRBJ2-2; the table's D call TRBD1 went unverified against the DNA. TRBV21-1 is noted as a pseudogene. Input material: PBMCs or T cells enriched from blood (not recorded which). The TCR was taken from a woman aged 55-75 years who had recovered from COVID-19. The CDR3 is CASSKGQGHGELFF. CDR3 nucleotide sequence: TGTGCCAGCAGCAAAGGACAGGGCCACGGGGAGCTGTTTTTT.